This TCR beta chain originates from a study of blood T cell repertoires in COVID-19. Per germline, CDR1 LGHDT and CDR2 YNNKEL (reference sequence). The junction had 8 bases not matched to a gene; V was cut back by 4 bases and J by 6 bases. This CDR3 contains 15 residues. This clone is a singleton in its sample. TCRdb's table, derived via immunoSEQ multiplex PCR, lists solely in-frame clones and lacks some. The sample carries about 180,000 clones, approximately 83% recorded once. The chain recombines TRBV3-1 (or the pseudogene TRBV3-2) with TRBJ2-5, with 10 bases lining up with TRBD1. Material for sequencing was peripheral blood. The clonotype originates from a man in his sixties with acute or convalescent COVID-19. The CDR3 DNA reads as TGTGCCAGCAGCCCCCGGGACAGGGGCGGGAAGACCCAGTACTTC. Translated: CASSPRDRGGKTQYF.